This T cell receptor beta chain originates from a study of OX40 agonist ivuxolimab in advanced cancers. Whole-study context: Ivuxolimab doses were 0.01, 0.1, 0.3, 1.5, 3 or 10 mg/kg every 2 weeks. With a range of about 23 to 90, age averaged approximately 54 years, and about 80% were male. Past anti-PD-1, anti-PD-L1 or anti-CTLA-4 therapy was accepted, and 40% had received some.

Sequencing was performed with immunoSEQ multiplex PCR; in TCRdb, only in-frame clones are kept and a portion is missing. The sample has tens of thousands of clones, approximately 90% seen once. V lost 6 bases and J 8 bases, leaving 26 bases between the germline ends. The CDR3 is 17 residues long. CDR1 and CDR2 (germline): LNHDA, SQIVND (reference sequence). Patients were ineligible given autoimmune disease history or systemic immunosuppression. This clone has only a few counts. This chain uses TRBV19 with TRBJ1-5, with D unclear. The clonotype was recovered from an adult with an advanced solid tumor such as melanoma, head and neck, liver or kidney cancer. The source material was CD4+ or CD8+ T cells sorted from blood, sampled in a trial of the OX40 agonist ivuxolimab. CDR3 nucleotide sequence: TGTGCCAGTAGCCCTAGAGGCAGAGCGATCATCGGTGAGCCCCAGCATTTT. Its translation: CASSPRGRAIIGEPQHF. Looking up the rest from reference TRBV19 and TRBJ1-5 gives the full variable domain: DGGITQSPKYLFRKEGQNVTLSCEQNLNHDAMYWYRQDPGQGLRLIYYSQIVNDFQKGDIAEGYSVSREKKESFPLTVTSAQKNPTAFYLCASSPRGRAIIGEPQHFGDGTRLSIL.